Sequencing of this T cell receptor (beta chain) was carried out in a study of graft-versus-host responses after intestinal transplantation. Generated by immunoSEQ multiplex PCR, the TCRdb table keeps only in-frame clones and is missing some. This sample yields roughly 110,000 clones, of which approximately 93% are seen a single time; 1% to 1.5% belongs to the top ten. For this clone: Its cognate antigen is unknown.

V shed 6 bases and J 6 bases; nucleotides not matched to a gene: 7. Germline CDR1 reads MGHDK; CDR2 reads SYGVNS. The CDR3 spans 14 residues. Specimen: unstimulated CD8+ T cells sorted from spleen or lymph node cells, collected before transplant. The rearrangement uses TRBV25-1 and TRBJ1-5; 8 positions agree with TRBD1. This receptor was obtained from a human donor who was the organ donor for an intestinal transplant. CDR3 sequence: CASSSGTGSQPQHF. As DNA, the CDR3 is TGTGCCAGCAGCTCCGGGACAGGTTCTCAGCCCCAGCATTTT.